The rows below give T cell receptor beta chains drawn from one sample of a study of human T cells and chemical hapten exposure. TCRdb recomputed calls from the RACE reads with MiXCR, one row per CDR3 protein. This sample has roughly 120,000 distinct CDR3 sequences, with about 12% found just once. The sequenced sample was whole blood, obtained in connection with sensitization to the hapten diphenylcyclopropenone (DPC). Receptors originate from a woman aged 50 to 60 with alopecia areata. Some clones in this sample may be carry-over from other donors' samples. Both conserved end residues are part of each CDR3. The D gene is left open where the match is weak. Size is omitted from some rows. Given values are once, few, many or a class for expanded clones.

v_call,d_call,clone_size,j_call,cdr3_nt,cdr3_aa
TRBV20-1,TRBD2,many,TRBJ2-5,TGCAGTGCTAGTCCCGCGCGGGGGGCGATCCAAGAGACCCAGTACTTC,CSASPARGAIQETQYF
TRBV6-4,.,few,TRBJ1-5,TGTGCCAGCAGTGACTCCGGGGGGTATCAGCCCCAGCATTTT,CASSDSGGYQPQHF
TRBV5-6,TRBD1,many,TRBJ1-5,TGTGCCAGCAGCTTGCGAACAGGGGGCAATCAGCCCCAGCATTTT,CASSLRTGGNQPQHF
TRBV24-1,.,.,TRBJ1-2,TGTGCCACCAGTGGTCAGGATTACTATGGCTACACCTTC,CATSGQDYYGYTF
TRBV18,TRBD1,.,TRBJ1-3,TGTGCCAGCCGACAGGGGAACGTCGTCGGAAACACCATATATTTT,CASRQGNVVGNTIYF
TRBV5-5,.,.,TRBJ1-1,TGTGCCAGCAGCTTGCCCGGGCACCAAATTGAAGCTTTCTTT,CASSLPGHQIEAFF
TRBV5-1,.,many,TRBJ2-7,TGCGCCAGCAGCTCCCTAGTAACCTACGAGCAGTACTTC,CASSSLVTYEQYF
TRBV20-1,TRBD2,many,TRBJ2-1,TGCAGTGCTACCCGGACTAGCTCCTTCTACAATGAGCAGTTCTTC,CSATRTSSFYNEQFF
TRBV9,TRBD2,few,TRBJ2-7,TGTGCCAGCAGCACCCGCAGCGCGGGAGGGCCTGGCGAGCAGTACTTC,CASSTRSAGGPGEQYF
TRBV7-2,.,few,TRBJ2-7,TGTGCCAGCAGCTCGTTCTTCGGGGGCGGGATCCACGAGCAGTACTTC,CASSSFFGGGIHEQYF
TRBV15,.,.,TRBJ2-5,TGTGCCACCAGCTCTTTGGGGTTTCAAGAGACCCAGTACTTC,CATSSLGFQETQYF
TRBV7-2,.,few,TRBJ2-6,TGTGCCAGCAGCTTTGGACACTTCTCTGGGGCCAACGTCCTGACTTTC,CASSFGHFSGANVLTF
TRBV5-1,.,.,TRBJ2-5,TGCGCCAGCAGCCCGTCGAACCTGGGTTGGGAGACCCAGTACTTC,CASSPSNLGWETQYF
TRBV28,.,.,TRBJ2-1,TGTGCCAGCAGTTTATCTCAGGGGGGCAATGAGCAGTTCTTC,CASSLSQGGNEQFF
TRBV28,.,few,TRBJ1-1,TGTGCCAGCAGAGAAGACAGTCATGTATCCGCCGTGTCGAATATGAACACTGAAGCTTTCTTT,CASREDSHVSAVSNMNTEAFF
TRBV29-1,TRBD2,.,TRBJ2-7,TGCAGCGCGTCGAGCGGGGCCGCCTACGAGCAGTACTTC,CSASSGAAYEQYF
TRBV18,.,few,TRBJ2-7,TGTGCCAGCTCACAAACAAGAGACCACGAGCAGTACTTC,CASSQTRDHEQYF
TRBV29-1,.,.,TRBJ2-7,TGCAGCGTTCAGGGGACCACCTACGAGCAGTACTTC,CSVQGTTYEQYF